The 13 T cell receptor beta chains below come from one sample, sequenced in a study of T cell changes during pregnancy in multiple sclerosis (dated by TCRdb to about 2019). Libraries were made using the immunoSEQ multiplex PCR assay. What TCRdb holds here is the immuneACCESS table cut down to in-frame rearrangements. Part of the clones is not present; checked against another copy, under half of the missing clones reflect an unresolved V gene, and the others are unexplained. A total of about 40,000 clones appear in this sample, over 75% of them only once. The ten largest clones take up 5.2% of the sample. Sample: peripheral blood, taken in the first trimester of pregnancy. These receptors originate from a female donor in good health, enrolled as a control in a pregnancy study.

The chain is built from TRBV7-9 and TRBJ2-7; maybe TRBD2 (6 bases). This CDR3 is built from 14 residues. V was shortened by 5 bases and J by 6 bases, with 17 bases between the two germline ends. Germline-derived CDR1 and CDR2 are SEHNR and FQNEAQ (reference sequence). The CDR3 bases are TGTGCCAGCAGCCCCCCGACTCGAGCGGGCGAGCAGTACTTC. Protein product: CASSPPTRAGEQYF.

The CDR3 DNA is TGCGCCAGCAGCCAACCTGCTAGAGAGCAGTACTTC. Translating it yields CASSQPAREQYF. The rearrangement links TRBV4-1 to TRBJ2-7, with D uncertain. Germline V gives CDR1 MGHRA, CDR2 YSYEKL. V lost 2 bases, J lost 7 bases, and 9 bases lay in between. There are 12 residues in the CDR3.

The chain has TRBV2 and TRBJ1-1; D perhaps matches TRBD1 (5 bases). The CDR3 runs 15 residues. Per germline, CDR1 SNHLY and CDR2 FYNNEI. With 6 bases removed from V and 1 base from J, the gap between germline ends came to 15 bases. DNA of the CDR3: TGTGCCAGCAGGGATTCACAGGTCCAGAACACTGAAGCTTTCTTT. Amino acids: CASRDSQVQNTEAFF.

The rearrangement joins TRBV6-6 to TRBJ1-5; D is possibly TRBD1 (5 bases). The CDR3 sequence is 15 residues long. Germline V gene lookup returns CDR1 MNHNY and CDR2 SVGAGI (reference sequence). V shed 0 bases and J shed 5 bases, with 11 bases lying between them. Written as DNA, the CDR3 is TGTGCCAGCAGTTACTCAGGGGAAGGAGATCAGCCCCAGCATTTT. This sequence encodes CASSYSGEGDQPQHF.

The chain links TRBV19 to TRBJ1-4; D ambiguous. Germline assignment: CDR1 LNHDA and CDR2 SQIVND (reference sequence). V was pared by 2 bases and J by 1 base, with 5 bases between. The CDR3 totals 14 residues. The CDR3 sequence: CASSISRTNEKLFF. The CDR3 nucleotides read TGTGCCAGTAGTATATCGCGAACTAATGAAAAACTGTTTTTT.

This clone was seen a single time. The chain joins TRBV29-1 to TRBJ2-7; TRBD1 matches at 9 bases. Germline assignment: CDR1 SQVTM and CDR2 ANQGSEA. Losses at the gene ends were 5 bases for V and 3 bases for J; bases not matched to a gene: 5. The CDR3 extends over 13 amino acids. The CDR3 DNA sequence: TGCAGCGTTCCGGGACAGGGAATCTACGAGCAGTACTTC. This codes for CSVPGQGIYEQYF.

The chain is built from TRBV7-9 and TRBJ2-7; 9 nucleotides align to TRBD2. CDR1 and CDR2 (germline): SEHNR, FQNEAQ (reference sequence). The CDR3 extends over 15 amino acids. J lost 6 bases, V lost 5 bases, and 11 bases had no gene match. The CDR3 sequence: CASSPRGAGGGEQYF. CDR3 DNA: TGTGCCAGCAGCCCCCGAGGAGCGGGAGGAGGCGAGCAGTACTTC.

The genes are TRBV9 and TRBJ2-3; D is perhaps TRBD2 (6 bases). V was shortened by 2 bases and J by 0 bases, with 16 bases between the two germline ends. CDR1 is SGDLS and CDR2 is YYNGEE in the germline V gene. This CDR3 is 17 amino acids long. The CDR3 here is CASSVSGSRASTDTQYF. The CDR3 nucleotides are TGTGCCAGCAGCGTTTCCGGGAGCCGAGCTAGCACAGATACGCAGTATTTT.

This chain connects TRBV5-1 to TRBJ2-2, with TRBD2 matching over 9 bases. Trimming cost V 0 bases and J 5 bases; bases outside gene matches: 2. The CDR3 totals 15 residues. CDR1 is SGHRS and CDR2 is YFSETQ in the germline V gene. Written as DNA, the CDR3 is TGCGCCAGCAGCTTGGCCAGCGGGAGGACCGGGGAGCTGTTTTTT. Its protein product is CASSLASGRTGELFF.

This chain uses TRBV7-9 with TRBJ1-3; possibly TRBD1 for D (5 bases). Trimming left V 1 base short and J 0 bases short, with 10 bases between. The CDR3 is made up of 16 amino acids. Germline CDR1 and CDR2: SEHNR and FQNEAQ (reference sequence). CDR3 protein: CASSLGGESSGNTIYF. CDR3 DNA sequence: TGTGCCAGCAGCTTAGGGGGGGAAAGCTCTGGAAACACCATATATTTT. Looking up the rest from reference TRBV7-9 and TRBJ1-3 gives the full variable domain: DTGVSQNPRHKITKRGQNVTFRCDPISEHNRLYWYRQTLGQGPEFLTYFQNEAQLEKSRLLSDRFSAERPKGSFSTLEIQRTEQGDSAMYLCASSLGGESSGNTIYFGEGSWLTVV.

The J gene is TRBJ1-3, the V gene TRBV2, with a tentative D call TRBD1 (6 bases). CDR1 SNHLY and CDR2 FYNNEI come from the germline V gene. Trimming removed 7 bases from V and 0 bases from J, with 13 bases in between. The CDR3 is 15 residues long. The chain's CDR3 is CASTRGTRSGNTIYF. The CDR3 DNA reads as TGTGCCAGCACCAGGGGCACCCGCTCTGGAAACACCATATATTTT.

The CDR3 region is CASSQTGTEKLFF. CDR3 DNA sequence: TGTGCCAGCAGCCAGACAGGTACTGAAAAACTGTTTTTT. The chain employs TRBV11-2 and TRBJ1-4, with TRBD1 as a possible D gene (6 bases). Between the trimmed V and J ends, which lost 5 bases and 7 bases, there was a span of 11 bases. CDR1 SGHAT and CDR2 FQNNGV come from the germline V gene. The CDR3 totals 13 residues.

The chain joins TRBV30 to TRBJ1-1; no clear D gene. The CDR3 is made up of 12 amino acids. The germline CDR1 and CDR2 sequences are GTSNPN and SVGIG (reference sequence). Deletions cut 4 bases from V and 2 bases from J, with 8 bases between. This CDR3 is CAWNQANTEAFF. The CDR3 nucleotides are TGTGCCTGGAATCAGGCTAACACTGAAGCTTTCTTT.